The present entry profiles one T cell receptor (beta chain) with its context. Its antigen remains unidentified. This specimen belongs to a study of long-term antiretroviral therapy in people with HIV. The libraries were made with immunoSEQ v3.0 at survey level. Measured with immunoSEQ multiplex PCR; TCRdb has only the in-frame clones, and not every one. This table has fewer than 55,000 clones, about 95% appearing once. Study-wide results and limits: ART adherence was not documented, and neither viral resistance nor therapy changes had any data.

The CDR3 loop spans 15 amino acids. CDR1 MDHEN and CDR2 SYDVKM come from the germline V gene. V dropped 2 bases and J dropped 6 bases, with 16 bases sitting between them. This chain uses TRBV28 with TRBJ1-1, with D maybe TRBD1 (5 bases). This clonotype was sampled from a woman in her 50s with HIV. The sequences come from unsorted PBMCs, collected 3.7 years after starting antiretroviral therapy. CDR3 protein: CASSLSPRDSAEAFF. The CDR3 DNA reads as TGTGCCAGCAGTTTAAGTCCCAGGGATTCGGCTGAAGCTTTCTTT.